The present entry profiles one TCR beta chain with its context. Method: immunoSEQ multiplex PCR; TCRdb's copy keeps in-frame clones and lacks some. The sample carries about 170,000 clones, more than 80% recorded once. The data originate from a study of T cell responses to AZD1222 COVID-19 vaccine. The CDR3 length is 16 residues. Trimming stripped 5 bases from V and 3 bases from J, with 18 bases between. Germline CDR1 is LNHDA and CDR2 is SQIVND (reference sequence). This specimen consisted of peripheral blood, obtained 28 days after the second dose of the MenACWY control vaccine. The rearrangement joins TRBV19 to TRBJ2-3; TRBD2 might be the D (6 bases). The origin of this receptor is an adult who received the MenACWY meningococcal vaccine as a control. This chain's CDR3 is CASSPRTNLPTDTQYF. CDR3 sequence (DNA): TGTGCCAGTAGTCCTCGGACTAACCTCCCTACAGATACGCAGTATTTT.